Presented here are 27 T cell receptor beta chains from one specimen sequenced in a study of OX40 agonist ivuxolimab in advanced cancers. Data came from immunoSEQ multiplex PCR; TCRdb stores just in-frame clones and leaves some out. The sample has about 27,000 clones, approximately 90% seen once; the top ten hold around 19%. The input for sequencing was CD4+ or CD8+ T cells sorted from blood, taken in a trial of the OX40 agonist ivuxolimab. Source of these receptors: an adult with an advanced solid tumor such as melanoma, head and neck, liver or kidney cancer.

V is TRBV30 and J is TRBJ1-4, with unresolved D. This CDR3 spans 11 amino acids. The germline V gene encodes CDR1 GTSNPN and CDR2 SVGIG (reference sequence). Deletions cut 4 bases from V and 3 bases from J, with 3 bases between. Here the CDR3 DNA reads TGTGCCTGGAAATCTAATGAAAAACTGTTTTTT. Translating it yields CAWKSNEKLFF.

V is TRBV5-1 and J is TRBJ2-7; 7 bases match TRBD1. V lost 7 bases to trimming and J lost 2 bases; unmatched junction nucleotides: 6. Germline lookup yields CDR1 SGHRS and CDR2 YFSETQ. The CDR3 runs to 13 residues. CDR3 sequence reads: CASPDRDTYEQYF. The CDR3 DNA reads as TGCGCCAGCCCCGACAGGGACACCTACGAGCAGTACTTC.

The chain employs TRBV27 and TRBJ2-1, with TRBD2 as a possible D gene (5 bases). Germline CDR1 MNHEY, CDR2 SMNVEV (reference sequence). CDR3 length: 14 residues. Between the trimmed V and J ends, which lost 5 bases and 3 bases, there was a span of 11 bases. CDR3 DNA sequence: TGTGCCAGCAGTCCCTGGACTGACTACAATGAGCAGTTCTTC. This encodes CASSPWTDYNEQFF.

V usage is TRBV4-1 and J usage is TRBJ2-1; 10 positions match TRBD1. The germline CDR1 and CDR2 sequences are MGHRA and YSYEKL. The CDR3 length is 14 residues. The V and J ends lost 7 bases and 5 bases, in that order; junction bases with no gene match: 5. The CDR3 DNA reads TGCGCCAGCACCCGGGACAGGGGTGACAATGAGCAGTTCTTC. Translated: CASTRDRGDNEQFF.

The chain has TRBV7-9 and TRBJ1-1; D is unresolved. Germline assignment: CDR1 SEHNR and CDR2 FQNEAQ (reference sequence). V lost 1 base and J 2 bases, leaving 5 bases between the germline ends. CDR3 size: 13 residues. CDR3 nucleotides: TGTGCCAGCAGCTTAGTGCAAAACACTGAAGCTTTCTTT. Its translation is CASSLVQNTEAFF.

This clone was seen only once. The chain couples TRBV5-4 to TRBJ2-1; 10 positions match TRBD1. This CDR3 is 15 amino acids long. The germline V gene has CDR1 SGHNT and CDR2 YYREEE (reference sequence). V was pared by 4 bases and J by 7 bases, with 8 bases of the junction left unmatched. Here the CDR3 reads CASSVSGTGANEQFF. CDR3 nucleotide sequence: TGTGCCAGCAGCGTGTCCGGGACAGGGGCGAATGAGCAGTTCTTC.

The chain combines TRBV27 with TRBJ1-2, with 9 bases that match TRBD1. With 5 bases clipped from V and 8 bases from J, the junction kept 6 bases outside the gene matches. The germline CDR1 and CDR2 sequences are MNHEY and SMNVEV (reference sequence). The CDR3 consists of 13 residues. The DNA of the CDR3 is TGTGCCAGCAGTAACAGGGGGCCGCGAGGCTACACCTTC. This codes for CASSNRGPRGYTF.

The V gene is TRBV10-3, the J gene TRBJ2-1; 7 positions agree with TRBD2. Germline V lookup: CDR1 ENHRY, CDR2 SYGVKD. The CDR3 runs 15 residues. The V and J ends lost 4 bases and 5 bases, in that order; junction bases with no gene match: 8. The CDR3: CAISAAGDFDNEQFF. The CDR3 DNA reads TGTGCCATCAGTGCCGCGGGAGACTTCGACAATGAGCAGTTCTTC.

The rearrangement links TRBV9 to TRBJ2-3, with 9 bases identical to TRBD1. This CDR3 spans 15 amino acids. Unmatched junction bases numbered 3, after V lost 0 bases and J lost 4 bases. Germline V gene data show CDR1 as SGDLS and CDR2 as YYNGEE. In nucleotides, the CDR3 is TGTGCCAGCAGCGTAGAAGGGACAGGGTCAGATACGCAGTATTTT. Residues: CASSVEGTGSDTQYF.

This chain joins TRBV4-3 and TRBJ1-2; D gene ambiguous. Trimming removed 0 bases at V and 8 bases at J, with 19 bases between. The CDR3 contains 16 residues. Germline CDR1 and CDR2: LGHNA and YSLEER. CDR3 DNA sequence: TGCGCCAGCAGCCAAGATCGGGTCGTAGGCGAAGAGGGCTACACCTTC. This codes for CASSQDRVVGEEGYTF.

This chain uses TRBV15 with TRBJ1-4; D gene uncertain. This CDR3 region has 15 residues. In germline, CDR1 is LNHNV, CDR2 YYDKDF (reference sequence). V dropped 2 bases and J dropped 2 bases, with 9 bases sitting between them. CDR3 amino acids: CATSRNRATNEKLFF. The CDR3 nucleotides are TGTGCCACCAGCAGAAACCGGGCCACTAATGAAAAACTGTTTTTT.

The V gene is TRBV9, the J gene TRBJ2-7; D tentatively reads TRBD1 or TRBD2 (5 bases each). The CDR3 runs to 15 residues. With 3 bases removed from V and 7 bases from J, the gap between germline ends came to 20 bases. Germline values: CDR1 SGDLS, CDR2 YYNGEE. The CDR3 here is CASSASRDPFGEQYF. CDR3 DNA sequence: TGTGCCAGCAGCGCAAGCCGGGACCCTTTTGGGGAGCAGTACTTC.

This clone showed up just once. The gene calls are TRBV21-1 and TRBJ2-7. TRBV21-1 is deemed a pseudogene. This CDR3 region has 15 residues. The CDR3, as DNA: TGTGCCAGCATCAATCGACCGCCCTCTCTCTACGAGCAGTACTTC. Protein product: CASINRPPSLYEQYF.

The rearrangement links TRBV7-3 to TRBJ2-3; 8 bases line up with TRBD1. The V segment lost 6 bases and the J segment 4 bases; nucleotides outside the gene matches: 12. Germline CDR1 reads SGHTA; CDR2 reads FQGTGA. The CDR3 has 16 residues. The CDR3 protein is CASSSSGGPYPDTQYF. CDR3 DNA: TGTGCCAGCAGTTCCTCAGGGGGCCCGTATCCAGATACGCAGTATTTT. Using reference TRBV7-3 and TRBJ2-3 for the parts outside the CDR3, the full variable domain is GAGVSQTPSNKVTEKGKYVELRCDPISGHTALYWYRQSLGQGPEFLIYFQGTGAADDSGLPNDRFFAVRPEGSVSTLKIQRTERGDSAVYLCASSSSGGPYPDTQYFGPGTRLTVL.

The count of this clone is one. The CDR3 is CASSYYAELFF. The CDR3 DNA reads as TGTGCCAGCAGCTACTATGCGGAGCTGTTTTTT. The chain links TRBV7-9 to TRBJ2-2; D not resolved. Germline loops: CDR1 SEHNR, CDR2 FQNEAQ (reference sequence). This CDR3 spans 11 amino acids. V was shortened by 4 bases and J by 10 bases, with 7 bases between the two germline ends.

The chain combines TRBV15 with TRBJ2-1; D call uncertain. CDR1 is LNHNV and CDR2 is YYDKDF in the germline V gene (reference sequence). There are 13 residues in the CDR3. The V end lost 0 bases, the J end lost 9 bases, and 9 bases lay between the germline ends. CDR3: CATSRELGGEQFF. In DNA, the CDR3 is TGTGCCACCAGCAGAGAATTAGGCGGTGAGCAGTTCTTC.

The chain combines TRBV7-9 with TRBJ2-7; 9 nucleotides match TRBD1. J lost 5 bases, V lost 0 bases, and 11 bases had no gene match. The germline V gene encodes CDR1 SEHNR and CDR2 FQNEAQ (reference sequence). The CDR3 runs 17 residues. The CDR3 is CASSLAPRDREGNEQYF. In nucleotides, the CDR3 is TGTGCCAGCAGCTTAGCACCGCGGGACAGGGAGGGCAACGAGCAGTACTTC.

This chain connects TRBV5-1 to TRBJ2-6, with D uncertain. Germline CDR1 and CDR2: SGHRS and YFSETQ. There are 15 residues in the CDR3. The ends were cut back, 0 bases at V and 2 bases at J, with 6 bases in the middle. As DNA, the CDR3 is TGCGCCAGCAGCTTGGACCTACCTGGGGCCAACGTCCTGACTTTC. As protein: CASSLDLPGANVLTF.

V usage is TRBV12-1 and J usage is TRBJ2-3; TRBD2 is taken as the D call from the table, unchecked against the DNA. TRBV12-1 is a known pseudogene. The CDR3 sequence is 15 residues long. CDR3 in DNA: TGTGCCAGCAGCTCCACTAGCGATGGTGGAGATACGCAGTATTTT. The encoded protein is CASSSTSDGGDTQYF.

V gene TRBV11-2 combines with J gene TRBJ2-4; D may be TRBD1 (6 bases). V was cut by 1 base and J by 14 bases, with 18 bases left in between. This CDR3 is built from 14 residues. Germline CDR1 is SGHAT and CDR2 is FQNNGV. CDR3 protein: CASSLVWGREVEYF. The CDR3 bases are TGTGCCAGCAGCTTAGTATGGGGGCGCGAAGTTGAGTACTTC.

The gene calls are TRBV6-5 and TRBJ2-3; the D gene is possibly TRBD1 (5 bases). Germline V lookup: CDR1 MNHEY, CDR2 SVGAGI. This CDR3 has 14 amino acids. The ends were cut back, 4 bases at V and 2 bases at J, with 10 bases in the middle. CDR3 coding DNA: TGTGCCAGCAGTTCTTGGACACACACAGATACGCAGTATTTT. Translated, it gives CASSSWTHTDTQYF.

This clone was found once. CDR3 sequence: CASSFVVTEAFF. CDR3 sequence (DNA): TGTGCCAGCAGCTTTGTTGTTACTGAAGCTTTCTTT. This chain uses TRBV7-9 with TRBJ1-1; D gene uncertain. This CDR3 is built from 12 residues. Trimming pared 3 bases from V and 5 bases from J, leaving 7 bases between. Germline lookup yields CDR1 SEHNR and CDR2 FQNEAQ (reference sequence).

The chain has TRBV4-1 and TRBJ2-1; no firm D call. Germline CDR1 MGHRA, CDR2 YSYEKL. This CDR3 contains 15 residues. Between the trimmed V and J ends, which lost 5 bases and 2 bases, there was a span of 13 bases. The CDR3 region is CASSYTVGPYNEQFF. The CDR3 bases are TGCGCCAGCAGCTATACGGTTGGCCCCTACAATGAGCAGTTCTTC.

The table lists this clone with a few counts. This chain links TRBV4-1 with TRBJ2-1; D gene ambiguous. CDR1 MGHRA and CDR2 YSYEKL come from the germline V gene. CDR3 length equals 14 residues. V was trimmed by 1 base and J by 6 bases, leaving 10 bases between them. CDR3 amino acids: CASSQGSSGNEQFF. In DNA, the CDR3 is TGCGCCAGCAGCCAAGGGAGTTCGGGCAATGAGCAGTTCTTC.

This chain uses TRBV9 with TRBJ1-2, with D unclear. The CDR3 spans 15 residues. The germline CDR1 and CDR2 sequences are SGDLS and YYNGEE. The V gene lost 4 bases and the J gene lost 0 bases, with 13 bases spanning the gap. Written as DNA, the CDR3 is TGTGCCAGCAGCCTTCGATCAGCAGCTAACTATGGCTACACCTTC. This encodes CASSLRSAANYGYTF.

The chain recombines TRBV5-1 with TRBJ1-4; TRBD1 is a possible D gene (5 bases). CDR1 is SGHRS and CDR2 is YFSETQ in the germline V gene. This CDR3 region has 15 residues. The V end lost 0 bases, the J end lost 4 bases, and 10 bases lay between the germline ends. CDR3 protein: CASSLGQNLNEKLFF. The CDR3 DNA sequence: TGCGCCAGCAGCTTGGGACAGAACCTTAATGAAAAACTGTTTTTT. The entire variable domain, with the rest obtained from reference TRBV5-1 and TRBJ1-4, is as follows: KAGVTQTPRYLIKTRGQQVTLSCSPISGHRSVSWYQQTPGQGLQFLFEYFSETQRNKGNFPGRFSGRQFSNSRSEMNVSTLELGDSALYLCASSLGQNLNEKLFFGSGTQLSVL.

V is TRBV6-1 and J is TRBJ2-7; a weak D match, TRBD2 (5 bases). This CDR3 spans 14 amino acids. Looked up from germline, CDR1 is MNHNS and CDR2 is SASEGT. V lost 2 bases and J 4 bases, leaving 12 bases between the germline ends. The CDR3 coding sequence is TGTGCCAGCAGTGAAAGTCCCGGGGTATACGAGCAGTACTTC. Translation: CASSESPGVYEQYF.